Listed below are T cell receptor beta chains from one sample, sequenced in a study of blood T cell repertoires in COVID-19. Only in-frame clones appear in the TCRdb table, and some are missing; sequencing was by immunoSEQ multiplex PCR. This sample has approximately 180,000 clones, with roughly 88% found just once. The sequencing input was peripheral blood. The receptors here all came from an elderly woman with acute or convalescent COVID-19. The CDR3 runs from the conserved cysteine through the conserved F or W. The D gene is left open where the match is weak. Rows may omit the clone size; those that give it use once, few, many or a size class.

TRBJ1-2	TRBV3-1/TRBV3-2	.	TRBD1	CASSRGGTAHGYTF	TGTGCCAGCAGCCGTGGCGGGACAGCCCATGGCTACACCTTC
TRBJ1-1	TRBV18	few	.	CASSPPGDTEAFF	TGTGCCAGCTCACCACCAGGGGACACTGAAGCTTTCTTT
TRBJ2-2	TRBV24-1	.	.	CATSDFGQQNTGELFF	TGTGCCACCAGTGATTTTGGACAACAGAACACCGGGGAGCTGTTTTTT
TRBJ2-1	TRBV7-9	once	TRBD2	CASSLERGGNNEQFF	TGTGCCAGCAGCTTAGAGCGGGGGGGCAACAATGAGCAGTTCTTC
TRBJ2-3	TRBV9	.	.	CASNRRDSGPLNTQYF	TGTGCCAGCAACAGACGGGACTCAGGTCCACTAAATACGCAGTATTTT
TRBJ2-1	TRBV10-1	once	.	CASSPDRSYNEQFF	TGCGCCAGCAGTCCCGACAGATCCTACAATGAGCAGTTCTTC
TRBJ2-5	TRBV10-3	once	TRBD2	CAISDREGSETQYF	TGTGCCATCAGTGATCGGGAGGGGTCGGAGACCCAGTACTTC
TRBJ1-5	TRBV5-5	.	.	CASSLQGTGQPQHF	TGTGCCAGCAGCTTACAGGGTACAGGTCAGCCCCAGCATTTT
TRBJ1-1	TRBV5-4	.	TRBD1	CASSRGQRNTEAFF	TGTGCCAGCAGCAGGGGACAGAGGAACACTGAAGCTTTCTTT
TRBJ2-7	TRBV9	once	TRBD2	CASSPTSAGGPGQYF	TGTGCCAGCAGCCCCACCTCGGCGGGAGGGCCTGGGCAGTACTTC
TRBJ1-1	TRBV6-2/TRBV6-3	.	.	CASSYYTGRGNTEAFF	TGTGCCAGCAGTTACTATACAGGGCGAGGGAACACTGAAGCTTTCTTT